Below, one T cell receptor beta chain is given with its context. Its antigen is as yet unknown. These data are taken from a study of neurological immune-mediated disorders. Germline CDR1 reads KGHSH; CDR2 reads LQKENI. Trimming took 6 bases from V and 3 from J; bases not matched to a gene: 6. This CDR3 is built from 16 residues. TCRdb re-derived calls from the 5' RACE reads in MiXCR, one entry per CDR3 protein. The table has more than 50,000 distinct CDR3 sequences, about 3.2% seen once. Overall study results and limits: The multiple sclerosis repertoire cluster had no clinical or MRI correlate. When the repertoires were sorted by phylogenetic grouping, those of 18 of 34 multiple sclerosis patients ended up in one related-CDR3 cluster, a possible signature. Across subjects, expanded clones had no CDR3 amino acid sequences in common, pointing to private repertoires in all groups.

The clonotype was recovered from a woman aged 60-70 years with multiple sclerosis. What was sequenced was PBMCs. This chain uses TRBV18 with TRBJ2-3; TRBD2 matches 13 bases. For the CDR3, the DNA is TGTGCCAGCTCCCTCGGACTAGCGGGGGCTACAGATACGCAGTATTTT. This gives the protein CASSLGLAGATDTQYF.